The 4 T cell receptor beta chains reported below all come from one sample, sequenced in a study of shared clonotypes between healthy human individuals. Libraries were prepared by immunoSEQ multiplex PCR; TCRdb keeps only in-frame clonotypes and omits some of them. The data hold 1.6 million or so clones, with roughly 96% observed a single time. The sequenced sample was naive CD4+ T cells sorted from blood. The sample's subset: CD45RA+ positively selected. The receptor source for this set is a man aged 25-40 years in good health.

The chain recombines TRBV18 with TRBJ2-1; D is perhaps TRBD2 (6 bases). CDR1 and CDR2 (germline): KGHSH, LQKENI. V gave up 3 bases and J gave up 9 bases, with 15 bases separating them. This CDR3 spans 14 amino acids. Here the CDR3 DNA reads TGTGCCAGCTCACCTACCCCTAGCGAGGCTGAGCAGTTCTTC. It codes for CASSPTPSEAEQFF. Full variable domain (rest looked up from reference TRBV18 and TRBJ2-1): NAGVMQNPRHLVRRRGQEARLRCSPMKGHSHVYWYRQLPEEGLKFMVYLQKENIIDESGMPKERFSAEFPKEGPSILRIQQVVRGDSAAYFCASSPTPSEAEQFFGPGTRLTVL.

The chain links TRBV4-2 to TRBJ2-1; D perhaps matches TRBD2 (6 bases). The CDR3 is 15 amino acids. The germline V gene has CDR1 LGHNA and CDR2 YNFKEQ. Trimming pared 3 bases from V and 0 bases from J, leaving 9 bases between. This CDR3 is CASSHDGSSYNEQFF. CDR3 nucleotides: TGTGCCAGCAGCCATGACGGGAGCTCCTACAATGAGCAGTTCTTC.

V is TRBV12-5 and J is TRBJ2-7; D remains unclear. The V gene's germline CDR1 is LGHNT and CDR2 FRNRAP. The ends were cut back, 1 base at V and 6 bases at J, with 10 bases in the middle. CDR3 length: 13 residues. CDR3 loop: CASGLETVTEQYF. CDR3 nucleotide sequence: TGTGCTAGTGGTTTGGAGACTGTAACCGAGCAGTACTTC.

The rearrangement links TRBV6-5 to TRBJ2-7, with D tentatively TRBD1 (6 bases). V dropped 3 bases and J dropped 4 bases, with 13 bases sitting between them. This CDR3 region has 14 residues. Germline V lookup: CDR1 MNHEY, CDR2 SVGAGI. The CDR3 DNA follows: TGTGCCAGCAGTTATGGGGGCAGACAATACGAGCAGTACTTC. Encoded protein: CASSYGGRQYEQYF.